The T cell receptor (beta chain) under discussion was sequenced for a study of blood T cell repertoires in COVID-19. Sequencing was performed with immunoSEQ multiplex PCR; in TCRdb, only in-frame clones are kept and a portion is missing. The sample shows about 270,000 clones, 86% of them seen only once. The germline V gene encodes CDR1 MNHEY and CDR2 SVGAGI. This CDR3 has 12 amino acids. The V gene end was trimmed by 6 bases and the J gene end by 8 bases; junction bases not matched to a gene: 6. V gene TRBV6-5 combines with J gene TRBJ1-2; TRBD1 matches at 7 bases. The clonotype was recovered from a woman aged 55-69 years who had recovered from COVID-19. Sequencing was performed on peripheral blood. CDR3 in DNA: TGTGCCAGCAGGACGACAGGGAAGGGCTACACCTTC. This encodes CASRTTGKGYTF.